This section outlines one TCR beta chain sequence together with its context. Its antigen is not identified. The primer mix had 60 Vbeta and 13 Jbeta primers. Using immunoSEQ multiplex PCR, the repertoire was profiled, and TCRdb retains in-frame clones only, with some absent. Counted here are about 130,000 clones, roughly 75% occurring once; the ten biggest clones make up 1.2%. V was shortened by 0 bases and J by 1 base, with 9 bases between the two germline ends. The CDR3 consists of 14 residues. The germline V gene encodes CDR1 GTSNPN and CDR2 SVGIG (reference sequence). This sample was taken from a study of cytomegalovirus exposure and HLA in healthy donors. The wider study: The roughly 120 million unique TCR beta sequences, from roughly 170 million T cells, were found by an earlier analysis.

Study-wide results and limits: In an earlier analysis, most TCR beta V segments were productive about 87% or about 30% of the time. Association with HLA alleles at 0.05 false discovery rate was found for 16,951 TCR beta sequences in a later analysis. TCR beta chain V- and J-gene trimming was linked, in a later analysis, to a missense variant in DCLRE1C.

The J gene is TRBJ2-5, the V gene TRBV30; a weak D match, TRBD2 (5 bases). This sequence was found in a female donor in good health and CMV-seronegative. Sequenced material: PBMCs. CDR3 sequence (DNA): TGTGCCTGGAGTGTTGGGCGGGCCCAAGAGACCCAGTACTTC. It is translated as CAWSVGRAQETQYF. Using reference TRBV30 and TRBJ2-5 for the parts outside the CDR3, the full variable domain is SQTIHQWPATLVQPVGSPLSLECTVEGTSNPNLYWYRQAAGRGLQLLFYSVGIGQISSEVPQNLSASRPQDRQFILSSKKLLLSDSGFYLCAWSVGRAQETQYFGPGTRLLVL.